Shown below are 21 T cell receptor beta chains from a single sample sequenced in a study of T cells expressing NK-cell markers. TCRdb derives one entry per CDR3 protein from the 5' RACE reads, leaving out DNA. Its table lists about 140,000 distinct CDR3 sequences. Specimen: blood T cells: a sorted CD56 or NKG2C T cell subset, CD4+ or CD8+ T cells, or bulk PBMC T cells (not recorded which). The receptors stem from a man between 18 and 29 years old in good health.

The CDR3 sequence: CASNRVTGELFF. The chain links TRBV30 to TRBJ2-2; with no DNA, the TCRdb D assignment of TRBD1 cannot be verified. The CDR3 is made up of 12 amino acids. CDR1 GTSNPN and CDR2 SVGIG come from the germline V gene (reference sequence).

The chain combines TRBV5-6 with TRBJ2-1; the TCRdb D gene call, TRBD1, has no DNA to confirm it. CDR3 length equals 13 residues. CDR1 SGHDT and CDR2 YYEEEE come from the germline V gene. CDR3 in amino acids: CASSGTGGIEQFF.

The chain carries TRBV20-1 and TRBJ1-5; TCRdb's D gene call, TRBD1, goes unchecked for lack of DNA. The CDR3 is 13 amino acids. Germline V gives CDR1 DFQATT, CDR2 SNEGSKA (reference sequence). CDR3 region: CSADRNSNQPQHF.

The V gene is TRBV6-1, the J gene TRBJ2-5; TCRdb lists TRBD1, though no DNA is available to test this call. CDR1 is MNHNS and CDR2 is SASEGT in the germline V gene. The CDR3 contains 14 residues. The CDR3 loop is CASSMTGEQETQYF.

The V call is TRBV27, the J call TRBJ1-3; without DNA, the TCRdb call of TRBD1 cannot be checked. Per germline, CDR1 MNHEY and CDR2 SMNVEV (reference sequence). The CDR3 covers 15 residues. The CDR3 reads CASREGGNVGNTIYF.

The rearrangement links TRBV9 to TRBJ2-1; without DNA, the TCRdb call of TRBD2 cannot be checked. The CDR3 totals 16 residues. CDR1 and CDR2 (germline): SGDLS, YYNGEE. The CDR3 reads CASSIQGLAGVNEQFF.

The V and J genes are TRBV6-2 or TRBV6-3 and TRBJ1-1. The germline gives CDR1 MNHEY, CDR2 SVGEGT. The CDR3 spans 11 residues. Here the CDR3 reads CASTSGTEAFF.

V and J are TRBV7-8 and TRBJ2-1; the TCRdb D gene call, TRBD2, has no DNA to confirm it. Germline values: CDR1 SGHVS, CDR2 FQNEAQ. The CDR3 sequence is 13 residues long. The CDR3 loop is CAIQREIDNEQFF.

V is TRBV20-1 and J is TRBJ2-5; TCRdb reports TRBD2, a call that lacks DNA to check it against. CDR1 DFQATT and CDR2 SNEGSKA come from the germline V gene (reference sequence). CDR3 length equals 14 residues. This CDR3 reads CSAGTSGGEETQYF.

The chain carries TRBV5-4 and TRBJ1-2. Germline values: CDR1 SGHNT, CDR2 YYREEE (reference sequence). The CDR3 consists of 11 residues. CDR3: CASSLGLLFTF.

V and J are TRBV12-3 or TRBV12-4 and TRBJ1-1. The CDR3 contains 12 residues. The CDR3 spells CASSFLTLEAFF.

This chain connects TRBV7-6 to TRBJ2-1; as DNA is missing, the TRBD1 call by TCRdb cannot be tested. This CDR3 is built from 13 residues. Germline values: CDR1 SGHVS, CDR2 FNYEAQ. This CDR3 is CASSPLVVTEQFF.

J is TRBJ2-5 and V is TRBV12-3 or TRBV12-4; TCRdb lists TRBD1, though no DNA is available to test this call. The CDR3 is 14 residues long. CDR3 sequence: CASTSTGLGETQYF.

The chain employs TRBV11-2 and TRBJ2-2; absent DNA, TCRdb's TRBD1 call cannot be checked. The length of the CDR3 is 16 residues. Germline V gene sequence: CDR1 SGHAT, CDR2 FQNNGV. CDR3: CASSPTADRVTGELFF.

The CDR3 loop is CASSLWTWNTEAFF. The chain combines TRBV5-5 with TRBJ1-1. The germline CDR1 and CDR2 sequences are SGHKS and YYEKEE (reference sequence). The CDR3 runs 14 residues.

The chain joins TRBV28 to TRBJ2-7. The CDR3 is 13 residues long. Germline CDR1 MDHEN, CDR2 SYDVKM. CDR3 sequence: CASSSGRADEQYF.

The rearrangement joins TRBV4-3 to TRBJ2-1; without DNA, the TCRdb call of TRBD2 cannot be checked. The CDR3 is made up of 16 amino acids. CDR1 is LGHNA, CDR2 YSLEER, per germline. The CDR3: CASSQVSSGAYNEQFF.

CDR3 loop: CASSLTGDYEQYF. The chain combines TRBV7-3 with TRBJ2-7. There are 13 residues in the CDR3. CDR1 is SGHTA, CDR2 FQGTGA, per germline.

The CDR3 here is CASSQGLAGTDTQYF. This chain connects TRBV4-3 to TRBJ2-3; TCRdb outputs TRBD2, but without DNA this stays unchecked. Germline CDR1 is LGHNA and CDR2 is YSLEER. The CDR3 consists of 15 residues.

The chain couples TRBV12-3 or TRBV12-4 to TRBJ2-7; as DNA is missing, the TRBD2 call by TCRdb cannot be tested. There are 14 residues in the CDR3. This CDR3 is CASSSDGGSYEQYF.

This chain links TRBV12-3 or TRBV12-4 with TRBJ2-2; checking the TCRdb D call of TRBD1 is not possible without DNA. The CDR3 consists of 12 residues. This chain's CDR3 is CASTIGAGELFF.